This T cell receptor (beta chain) originates from a study of vaccination and CD4 T cells after COVID-19. The study, taken as a whole, reports: SARS-CoV-2-reactive clonotypes showed a nonsignificant median rise from roughly 21 to 40.

As regards this clonotype: The target antigen is unknown.

Treatment in this sample: roughly 11-day PBMC culture with coronavirus spike peptide pools or control peptides (ViraFEST assay). This CDR3 is built from 12 residues. Germline CDR1 DFQATT, CDR2 SNEGSKA (reference sequence). Oncomine TCR Beta short-read sequencing was applied to DNA from cultured CD4+ T cells. TCRdb passed the PCR reads through MiXCR, listing each CDR3 protein once. The data contain over 25,000 distinct CDR3 sequences, under 75% of them singletons. The source material was CD4+ T cells from blood, cultured in vitro, sampled after SARS-CoV-2 vaccination. The receptor was derived from a human donor who received a COVID-19 vaccine. J is TRBJ1-1 and V is TRBV20-1, with 9 nucleotides matching TRBD1. The CDR3 DNA reads TGCAGATGCAACAGGGGGCTAACTGAAGCTTTCTTT. As protein: CRCNRGLTEAFF.